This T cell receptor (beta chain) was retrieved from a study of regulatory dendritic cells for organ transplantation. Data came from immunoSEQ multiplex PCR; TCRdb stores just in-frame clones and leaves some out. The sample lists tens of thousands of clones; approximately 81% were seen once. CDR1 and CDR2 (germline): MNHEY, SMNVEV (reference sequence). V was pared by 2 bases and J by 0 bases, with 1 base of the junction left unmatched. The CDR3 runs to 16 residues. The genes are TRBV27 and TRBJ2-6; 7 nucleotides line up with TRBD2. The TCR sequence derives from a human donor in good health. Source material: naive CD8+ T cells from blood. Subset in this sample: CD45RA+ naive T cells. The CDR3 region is CASSLGRVSGANVLTF. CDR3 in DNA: TGTGCCAGCAGTTTAGGGAGGGTCTCTGGGGCCAACGTCCTGACTTTC.